This note documents a single T cell receptor beta chain sequence. Researchers amplified the TCR beta CDR3 regions from RNA transcripts. Researchers ran a first-round RT-PCR on the TCR CDR3 using the HTBI primer set. TCRdb used MiXCR to reprocess the multiplex PCR reads, holding one entry per CDR3 protein. The sample consists of approximately 610,000 distinct CDR3 sequences, approximately 15% of them appearing once. This entry is derived from a study of T cells in Graves' hyperthyroidism and ophthalmopathy. The receptor was derived from a woman aged 40 to 50 with Graves' ophthalmopathy. Sequencing input: blood.

The CDR3 nucleotides read TGTGCCAGCAGTGGGGGACAGGTAAATAGGGCTGAAGCTTTCTTT. It encodes CASSGGQVNRAEAFF. This chain links TRBV12-3 or TRBV12-4 with TRBJ1-1; 8 positions agree with TRBD1. This CDR3 spans 15 amino acids. The ends lost 5 bases at V and 6 bases at J; junction bases unmatched: 11.